This TCR beta chain was sequenced in a study of identical twins. Study findings and constraints: Model-predicted out-of-frame TCR alpha sharing fell below observed values in monozygotic twins.

In its sample, this clonotype was seen many times. Its antigen is unknown. In germline, CDR1 is SQVTM, CDR2 ANQGSEA. The CDR3 extends over 14 amino acids. Trimming took 2 bases from V and 4 from J; bases not matched to a gene: 5. It was template switching that added a universal primer site, and there were unique molecular identifiers on the cDNA. Each CDR3 protein gets one entry after TCRdb re-called the 5' RACE reads with MiXCR. Among fewer than 250,000 distinct CDR3 sequences listed, around 8.1% were seen once. This sample also appeared in a second study, on yellow fever vaccine responses in identical twins.

The source of this sequence is a woman aged 18-35 years in good health. V is TRBV29-1 and J is TRBJ2-1, with 7 bases aligning to TRBD1. The sample comprised memory (CD45RO+) T cells sorted from blood. The CDR3 is CSVEWDSFYNEQFF. The CDR3 nucleotides read TGCAGCGTTGAATGGGACAGTTTTTACAATGAGCAGTTCTTC.